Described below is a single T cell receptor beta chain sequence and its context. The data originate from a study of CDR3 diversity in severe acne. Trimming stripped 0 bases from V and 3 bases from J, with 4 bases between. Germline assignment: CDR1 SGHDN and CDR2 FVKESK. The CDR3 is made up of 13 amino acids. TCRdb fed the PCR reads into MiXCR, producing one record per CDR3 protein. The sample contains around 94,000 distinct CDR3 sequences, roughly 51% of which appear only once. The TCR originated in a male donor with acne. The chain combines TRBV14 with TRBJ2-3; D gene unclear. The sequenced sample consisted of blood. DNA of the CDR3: TGTGCCAGCAGCCAAGAGAGGACAGATACGCAGTATTTT. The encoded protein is CASSQERTDTQYF.